These T cell receptor beta chains were read from a single sample in a study of T cells in pancreatic ductal adenocarcinoma. The repertoire was sequenced with immunoSEQ multiplex PCR; TCRdb's copy has only in-frame clones and lacks some. The sample lists more than 85,000 clones, 90% to 95% seen once, with roughly 3.1% in the top ten. The sample was PBMCs. The source of these receptors is a human donor with pancreatic ductal adenocarcinoma. CDR3s include the opening cysteine and the closing phenylalanine or tryptophan. The D gene is left open where the match is weak. Size tells how often a clone was seen (once, few, many) or the class of an expanded clone, and some rows leave it out.

clone_size,d_call,j_call,v_call,cdr3_aa,cdr3_nt
-,-,TRBJ2-1,TRBV7-9,CASSLDTPSQFF,TGTGCCAGCAGCTTAGACACCCCGTCCCAGTTCTTC
-,-,TRBJ1-4,TRBV5-1,CASSLSGSTNEKLFF,TGCGCCAGCAGCTTATCAGGGTCGACTAATGAAAAACTGTTTTTT
-,-,TRBJ1-1,TRBV10-3,CAISESSGNTEAFF,TGTGCCATCAGTGAGTCGAGCGGGAACACTGAAGCTTTCTTT
once,TRBD1,TRBJ2-1,TRBV6-1,CASSAGTGPFNEQFF,TGTGCCAGCAGCGCCGGGACAGGGCCCTTCAATGAGCAGTTCTTC
-,TRBD1,TRBJ2-3,TRBV2,CASSDQGALIVNTQYF,TGTGCCAGCAGTGATCAGGGGGCGCTTATCGTAAATACGCAGTATTTT
-,TRBD1,TRBJ2-7,TRBV6-5,CASSTSNRGVYEQYF,TGTGCCAGCAGTACATCCAACAGGGGGGTCTACGAGCAGTACTTC
-,-,TRBJ2-7,TRBV5-4,CASSFQGSYEQYF,TGTGCCAGCAGCTTCCAGGGCTCGTACGAGCAGTACTTC
-,-,TRBJ1-2,TRBV4-2,CASSQGGRGGYTF,TGTGCCAGCAGCCAAGGCGGTAGGGGTGGCTACACCTTC
-,-,TRBJ2-7,TRBV7-6,CASSSLGPSYEQYF,TGTGCCAGCAGCTCCCTTGGCCCCTCCTACGAGCAGTACTTC
-,TRBD2,TRBJ2-1,TRBV5-1,CASSLLTSGTNNEQFF,TGCGCCAGCAGCCTATTGACTAGCGGGACGAACAATGAGCAGTTCTTC
once,TRBD1,TRBJ2-2,TRBV7-3,CASSRGQGRGTGELFF,TGTGCCAGCAGCCGGGGACAGGGACGGGGGACCGGGGAGCTGTTTTTT
-,-,TRBJ1-2,TRBV6-1,CASSLGTNYGYTF,TGTGCCAGCAGTTTGGGGACAAACTATGGCTACACCTTC
-,-,TRBJ2-3,TRBV2,CASSARQGIDTQYF,TGTGCCAGCAGTGCTCGGCAGGGAATAGATACGCAGTATTTT
-,-,TRBJ2-7,TRBV18,CASSPRGGVSYEQYF,TGTGCCAGCTCACCACGTGGCGGGGTCTCCTACGAGCAGTACTTC
-,-,TRBJ2-5,TRBV29-1,CSVSGSIETQYF,TGCAGCGTTTCAGGGTCGATCGAGACCCAGTACTTC
-,TRBD2,TRBJ2-3,TRBV9,CASSGTSGSSTDTQYF,TGTGCCAGCAGCGGAACTAGCGGCTCAAGCACAGATACGCAGTATTTT
-,-,TRBJ1-1,TRBV7-2,CASSLGAGWGNTEAFF,TGTGCCAGCAGCTTAGGGGCGGGCTGGGGGAACACTGAAGCTTTCTTT
-,-,TRBJ2-7,TRBV2,CASSDPRHPYEQYF,TGTGCCAGCAGTGACCCCCGACACCCCTACGAGCAGTACTTC
-,TRBD2,TRBJ2-7,TRBV19,CASSMGGRAGEQYF,TGTGCCAGTAGTATGGGCGGGAGAGCGGGCGAGCAGTACTTC
-,TRBD1,TRBJ2-7,TRBV11-3,CATQRKQGYYEQYF,TGTGCCACCCAGCGGAAACAGGGGTATTACGAGCAGTACTTC
-,TRBD1,TRBJ2-7,TRBV9,CASSVGTGSFEQYF,TGTGCCAGCAGCGTAGGGACAGGTTCCTTCGAGCAGTACTTC
once,TRBD1,TRBJ2-3,TRBV27,CASRFGTGGTDTQYF,TGTGCCAGCAGGTTTGGAACAGGGGGGACAGATACGCAGTATTTT
-,-,TRBJ1-2,TRBV18,CASSRLERATNYGYTF,TGTGCCAGCTCACGCCTGGAGAGGGCCACCAACTATGGCTACACCTTC
-,-,TRBJ2-3,TRBV11-2,CASRSESRGDTQYF,TGTGCCAGCAGGTCAGAGTCCAGGGGAGATACGCAGTATTTT
-,TRBD2,TRBJ2-2,TRBV10-3,CAITSGNTGELFF,TGTGCCATCACTAGCGGGAACACCGGGGAGCTGTTTTTT
-,TRBD1,TRBJ2-7,TRBV5-1,CASRQGTGESSYEQYF,TGCGCCAGCAGACAGGGGACAGGGGAGAGCTCCTACGAGCAGTACTTC
-,-,TRBJ1-5,TRBV7-6,CASSQDRAQPQHF,TGTGCCAGCAGTCAGGACAGAGCTCAGCCCCAGCATTTT
-,-,TRBJ2-7,TRBV5-4,CASSLVSASSYEQYF,TGTGCCAGCAGCTTGGTTAGCGCGAGCTCCTACGAGCAGTACTTC
once,-,TRBJ2-5,TRBV11-1,CASSLWYQETQYF,TGTGCCAGCAGCCTATGGTACCAAGAGACCCAGTACTTC
-,-,TRBJ1-2,TRBV6-1,CASSEGVWTAKYGYTF,TGTGCCAGCAGTGAAGGGGTCTGGACAGCTAAATATGGCTACACCTTC
-,TRBD1,TRBJ1-5,TRBV28,CASSFGTGKKPQHF,TGTGCCAGCAGTTTTGGGACAGGGAAAAAGCCCCAGCATTTT
-,-,TRBJ1-5,TRBV2,CASSRDTNQPQHF,TGTGCCAGCAGTCGGGACACCAATCAGCCCCAGCATTTT
-,TRBD1,TRBJ2-7,TRBV5-1,CASSLDGTGVYEQYF,TGCGCCAGCAGCTTGGATGGGACAGGGGTCTACGAGCAGTACTTC
-,TRBD2,TRBJ2-7,TRBV13,CASSSGTSGRYEQYF,TGTGCCAGCAGCTCCGGGACTAGCGGGCGTTACGAGCAGTACTTC
-,TRBD2,TRBJ2-2,TRBV5-8,CASSLVLAANTGELFF,TGTGCCAGCAGCTTGGTTCTAGCGGCGAACACCGGGGAGCTGTTTTTT
-,-,TRBJ2-7,TRBV30,CAWNRQSYEQYF,TGTGCCTGGAACCGACAGTCCTACGAGCAGTACTTC
-,TRBD2,TRBJ2-3,TRBV5-6,CASSFLGLAASHF,TGTGCCAGCAGCTTTTTAGGACTAGCGGCCTCCCATTTT
once,TRBD2,TRBJ2-1,TRBV5-1,CASSLAGAPYNEQFF,TGCGCCAGCAGCTTAGCGGGAGCCCCCTACAATGAGCAGTTCTTC
-,-,TRBJ2-1,TRBV7-8,CASSLGGEQFF,TGTGCCAGCAGCTTAGGAGGAGAGCAGTTCTTC
-,-,TRBJ2-2,TRBV7-6,CASSLEGPRTELFF,TGTGCCAGCAGCTTAGAGGGGCCCCGGACGGAGCTGTTTTTT
-,TRBD2,TRBJ2-5,TRBV5-1,CASSISGKEETQYF,TGCGCCAGCAGTATTAGCGGGAAAGAAGAGACCCAGTACTTC
-,-,TRBJ2-2,TRBV28,CASSLGDRRTGELFF,TGTGCCAGCAGTTTAGGAGACCGAAGGACCGGGGAGCTGTTTTTT
-,TRBD2,TRBJ2-7,TRBV7-2,CASSLIAAGVATYEQYF,TGTGCCAGCAGCTTAATAGCAGCGGGAGTGGCAACCTACGAGCAGTACTTC
-,TRBD2,TRBJ2-3,TRBV27,CASSPHGAGVGDTQYF,TGTGCCAGCAGTCCCCATGGGGCGGGAGTGGGAGATACGCAGTATTTT
-,-,TRBJ2-1,TRBV5-1,CASSPNVPSLAYNEQFF,TGCGCCAGCAGCCCGAACGTCCCGAGCTTAGCTTACAATGAGCAGTTCTTC
few,TRBD1,TRBJ2-5,TRBV5-1,CASSGGQGLEETQYF,TGCGCCAGCAGCGGGGGACAGGGACTTGAAGAGACCCAGTACTTC
-,TRBD2,TRBJ2-7,TRBV4-2,CASSQLAGNYEQYF,TGTGCCAGCAGCCAGCTAGCGGGAAACTACGAGCAGTACTTC
few,-,TRBJ1-1,TRBV18,CASSPAREKGAFF,TGTGCCAGCTCACCCGCGCGGGAAAAAGGAGCTTTCTTT
-,TRBD1,TRBJ1-1,TRBV7-9,CASSLTGVTEAFF,TGTGCCAGCAGCTTAACAGGGGTAACTGAAGCTTTCTTT
few,-,TRBJ2-2,TRBV7-9,CASILGQNTGELFF,TGTGCCAGCATCTTGGGACAGAACACCGGGGAGCTGTTTTTT
-,TRBD2,TRBJ2-3,TRBV7-2,CASSLSELAGGHTQYF,TGTGCCAGCAGCTTATCCGAATTAGCGGGAGGACATACGCAGTATTTT
-,-,TRBJ2-7,TRBV29-1,CSVKIRLGAYEQYF,TGCAGCGTGAAAATACGACTTGGCGCCTACGAGCAGTACTTC
-,-,TRBJ2-7,TRBV14,CASSPLGADEQYF,TGTGCCAGCAGCCCCCTCGGAGCGGACGAGCAGTACTTC
once,-,TRBJ1-2,TRBV27,CASSSPGHLYGYTF,TGTGCCAGCAGTTCGCCGGGACACTTATATGGCTACACCTTC
-,-,TRBJ1-3,TRBV5-1,CASSLESSGNTIYF,TGCGCCAGCAGCTTGGAGAGCTCTGGAAACACCATATATTTT
-,-,TRBJ1-1,TRBV7-3,CASSLAAETEAFF,TGTGCCAGCAGCTTGGCGGCGGAGACTGAAGCTTTCTTT
once,TRBD2,TRBJ2-4,TRBV11-2,CASSETMGGAKNIQYF,TGTGCCAGCAGCGAGACTATGGGGGGGGCCAAAAACATTCAGTACTTC
-,-,TRBJ2-1,TRBV9,CASSVEGVSYNEQFF,TGTGCCAGCAGCGTAGAAGGGGTCTCCTACAATGAGCAGTTCTTC
-,TRBD2,TRBJ2-1,TRBV6-1,CASGGGLAGGEQFF,TGTGCCAGCGGAGGGGGACTAGCGGGGGGGGAGCAGTTCTTC
-,TRBD2,TRBJ2-1,TRBV29-1,CSVCRTSGEQFF,TGCAGCGTTTGCCGGACTAGCGGGGAGCAGTTCTTC